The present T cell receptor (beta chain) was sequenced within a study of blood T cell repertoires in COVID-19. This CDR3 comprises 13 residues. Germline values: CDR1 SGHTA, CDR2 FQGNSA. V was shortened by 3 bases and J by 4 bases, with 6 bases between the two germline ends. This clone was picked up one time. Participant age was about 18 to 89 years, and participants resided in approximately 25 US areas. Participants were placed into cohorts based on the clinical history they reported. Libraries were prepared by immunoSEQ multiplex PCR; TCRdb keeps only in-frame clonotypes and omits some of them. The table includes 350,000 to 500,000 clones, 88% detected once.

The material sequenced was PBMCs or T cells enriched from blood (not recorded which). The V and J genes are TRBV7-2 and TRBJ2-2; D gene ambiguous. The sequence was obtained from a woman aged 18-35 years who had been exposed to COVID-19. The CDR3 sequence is CASSFSVTGELFF. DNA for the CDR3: TGTGCCAGCAGCTTCTCGGTCACCGGGGAGCTGTTTTTT.